This TCR beta chain originates from a study of cytomegalovirus exposure and HLA in healthy donors. V lost 2 bases and J lost 9; bases outside the gene matches: 1. Germline V gene sequence: CDR1 SGHNT, CDR2 YYREEE (reference sequence). This CDR3 contains 12 residues. Donors were nominally healthy when sampled, though unrecorded immune exposures were likely. PCR primers comprised 60 Vbeta and 13 Jbeta primers. Generated by immunoSEQ multiplex PCR, the TCRdb table keeps only in-frame clones and is missing some. The repertoire has 99,000 or so clones, around 77% of them found once; the top ten carry roughly 8.6%.

The chain links TRBV5-4 to TRBJ2-1; 8 bases align to TRBD1. What was sequenced was PBMCs. This receptor was obtained from a woman aged 40 to 50 in good health and CMV-seropositive. The DNA of the CDR3 is TGTGCCAGCAGCTTCGGACAGGGTGAGCAGTTCTTC. Protein sequence: CASSFGQGEQFF.